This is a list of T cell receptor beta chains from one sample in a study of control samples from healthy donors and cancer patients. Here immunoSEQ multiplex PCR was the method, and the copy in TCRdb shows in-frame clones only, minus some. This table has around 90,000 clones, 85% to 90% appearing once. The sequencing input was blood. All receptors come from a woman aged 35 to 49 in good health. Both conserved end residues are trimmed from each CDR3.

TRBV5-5	ASSYGTGNYGYT
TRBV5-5	ASSLAGATGGSTGNTIY
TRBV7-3	ASSLSGTGELF
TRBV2	ASSEELPSVGVDEQF
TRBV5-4	ASSFGGPEQY
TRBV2	ASILELAGASGYEQY
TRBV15	ATSRDLAGLAGTDTQY
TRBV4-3	ASSAVPAGTGSYEQY
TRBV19	ASSSPSPGDRGLDTQY
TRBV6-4	ASSESGGPRDTQY
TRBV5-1	ASSRSVNSGSDTQY